The 21 T cell receptor beta chains reported below all come from one sample, sequenced in a study of T cell responses to AZD1222 COVID-19 vaccine. Assay: immunoSEQ multiplex PCR; the TCRdb copy retains only in-frame clones and omits some. Of approximately 180,000 clones listed, 88% were seen once; the top ten hold roughly 25%. Source: peripheral blood, taken 28 days after the second AZD1222 dose. The origin of the receptors is an adult who received the AZD1222 COVID-19 vaccine.

The genes are TRBV7-2 and TRBJ2-5, with TRBD1 identical over 9 bases. Looked up from germline, CDR1 is SGHTA and CDR2 is FQGNSA. The CDR3 consists of 16 residues. V trimming: 1 base; J trimming: 1 base; junction bases outside the gene matches: 4. The CDR3 sequence is CASSLGPDRGQETQYF. In DNA form, the CDR3 reads TGTGCCAGCAGCTTAGGTCCGGACAGGGGCCAAGAGACCCAGTACTTC.

This clone was seen a single time. This rearrangement joins TRBV2 to TRBJ1-1; 7 positions match TRBD1. V gave up 10 bases and J gave up 5 bases; unmatched junction bases: 10. CDR1 is SNHLY and CDR2 is FYNNEI in the germline V gene. This CDR3 spans 13 amino acids. The CDR3 bases are TGTGCCAATAGACAGGGCGCGAGGACTGAAGCTTTCTTT. It encodes CANRQGARTEAFF.

This clone was seen more than once but under ten times. The gene calls are TRBV15 and TRBJ1-4; possible D gene TRBD1, 6 bases. The CDR3 is 15 amino acids. Germline V CDR1 and CDR2: LNHNV, YYDKDF (reference sequence). With 2 bases removed from V and 3 bases from J, the gap between germline ends came to 10 bases. CDR3 region: CATSRPRTANEKLFF. CDR3 in DNA: TGTGCCACCAGCAGACCCAGGACAGCTAATGAAAAACTGTTTTTT. Supplemented by reference TRBV15 and TRBJ1-4, the full variable domain reads DAMVIQNPRYQVTQFGKPVTLSCSQTLNHNVMYWYQQKSSQAPKLLFHYYDKDFNNEADTPDNFQSRRPNTSFCFLDIRSPGLGDTAMYLCATSRPRTANEKLFFGSGTQLSVL.

The rearrangement uses TRBV2 and TRBJ2-1; no reliable D call. The V end lost 0 bases, the J end lost 7 bases, and 7 bases lay between the germline ends. This CDR3 is 13 amino acids long. Per germline, CDR1 SNHLY and CDR2 FYNNEI. CDR3 protein: CASSEANGNEQFF. The CDR3 DNA reads as TGTGCCAGCAGTGAAGCTAACGGGAATGAGCAGTTCTTC. The variable domain in full, with the rest retrieved from reference TRBV2 and TRBJ2-1, is EPEVTQTPSHQVTQMGQEVILRCVPISNHLYFYWYRQILGQKVEFLVSFYNNEISEKSEIFDDQFSVERPDGSNFTLKIRSTKLEDSAMYFCASSEANGNEQFFGPGTRLTVL.

The chain links TRBV28 to TRBJ1-5; D is perhaps TRBD1 (6 bases). The CDR3 length is 14 residues. In germline, CDR1 is MDHEN, CDR2 SYDVKM. Deletions cut 6 bases from V and 3 bases from J, with 12 bases between. In DNA, the CDR3 is TGTGCCAGCAGGGAGGGGGGTATCAATCAGCCCCAGCATTTT. Translating gives CASREGGINQPQHF.

The V call is TRBV28, the J call TRBJ1-3, with TRBD1 as a possible D gene (6 bases). The V and J ends lost 3 bases and 6 bases respectively, with 6 bases between them. CDR3 length: 12 residues. The germline gives CDR1 MDHEN, CDR2 SYDVKM. This CDR3 is CASSLGANTIYF. CDR3 DNA sequence: TGTGCCAGCAGTTTGGGGGCAAACACCATATATTTT.

V and J are TRBV29-1 and TRBJ1-2, with 11 bases matching TRBD1. CDR3 length: 12 residues. CDR1 is SQVTM, CDR2 ANQGSEA, per germline. V was clipped by 3 bases and J by 7 bases; unmatched bases: 1. The CDR3: CSVDGTGGGYTF. In DNA, the CDR3 is TGCAGCGTTGACGGGACAGGGGGTGGCTACACCTTC.

A single count supports this clone. V usage is TRBV2 and J usage is TRBJ2-3; no clear D. CDR1 and CDR2 from the germline V gene are SNHLY and FYNNEI. The CDR3 has 14 amino acids. The V end was cut by 2 bases, the J end by 3 bases, with 9 bases between. The CDR3: CASSEMGWTDTQYF. CDR3 in DNA: TGTGCCAGCAGTGAAATGGGGTGGACAGATACGCAGTATTTT.

The chain couples TRBV29-1 to TRBJ1-3; D remains ambiguous. The CDR3 extends over 13 amino acids. Trimming took 6 bases from V and 0 from J, leaving 9 bases between them. The germline gives CDR1 SQVTM, CDR2 ANQGSEA. The CDR3 nucleotides are TGCAGCGTAACCGGGGACTCTGGAAACACCATATATTTT. Amino acid sequence: CSVTGDSGNTIYF.

The gene calls are TRBV6-5 and TRBJ1-5; D is unclear. The CDR3 has 13 amino acids. The germline gives CDR1 MNHEY, CDR2 SVGAGI. Trimming pared 6 bases from V and 8 bases from J, leaving 14 bases between. The CDR3 nucleotides read TGTGCCAGCAGGCCCCCAGGTGGTGAGCCCCAGCATTTT. It yields the protein CASRPPGGEPQHF.

This chain connects TRBV2 to TRBJ2-1; 11 nucleotides line up with TRBD2. Germline V gives CDR1 SNHLY, CDR2 FYNNEI. CDR3 length equals 15 residues. Unmatched junction bases numbered 6, after V lost 7 bases and J lost 4 bases. The CDR3 is CASNFGTSGYNEQFF. As DNA, the CDR3 is TGTGCCAGCAATTTCGGGACTAGCGGTTACAATGAGCAGTTCTTC.

V and J are TRBV18 and TRBJ2-7, with a tentative D call TRBD2 (6 bases). This CDR3 is built from 15 residues. Trimming left V 1 base short and J 4 bases short, with 14 bases between. CDR1 and CDR2 from the germline V gene are KGHSH and LQKENI. DNA for the CDR3: TGTGCCAGCTCACCACGGCTAGTTGGAGGGTACGAGCAGTACTTC. Protein: CASSPRLVGGYEQYF.

The J gene is TRBJ1-4, the V gene TRBV19; maybe TRBD1 (5 bases). Per germline, CDR1 LNHDA and CDR2 SQIVND (reference sequence). V lost 4 bases to trimming and J lost 4 bases, with 7 bases between them. This CDR3 contains 13 residues. As DNA, the CDR3 is TGTGCCAGTAGTAAGGGACTTAATGAAAAACTGTTTTTT. It encodes CASSKGLNEKLFF.

The chain combines TRBV19 with TRBJ2-2; TRBD2 matches at 12 bases. This CDR3 has 18 amino acids. V lost 3 bases to trimming and J lost 6 bases; unmatched junction nucleotides: 11. Germline lookup yields CDR1 LNHDA and CDR2 SQIVND (reference sequence). CDR3 DNA: TGTGCCAGTAGTATGTTGGCTAGCGGGAGGGCTAATGCCGGGGAGCTGTTTTTT. Its protein is CASSMLASGRANAGELFF.

CDR3 sequence reads: CASSAYRGGTDTQYF. In DNA, the CDR3 is TGTGCCAGCAGCGCGTACAGGGGCGGCACAGATACGCAGTATTTT. The rearrangement uses TRBV9 and TRBJ2-3; 7 nucleotides line up with TRBD1. After removal of 3 bases from V and 1 base from J, the junction contained 5 bases not matched to a gene. Looked up from germline, CDR1 is SGDLS and CDR2 is YYNGEE. The CDR3 runs 15 residues.

The chain couples TRBV7-3 to TRBJ2-1; 9 bases agree with TRBD2. There are 14 residues in the CDR3. V lost 0 bases to trimming and J lost 13 bases; unmatched junction nucleotides: 7. Germline V gene data show CDR1 as SGHTA and CDR2 as FQGTGA. The CDR3 region has the DNA TGTGCCAGCAGCTTAACGTCAGCGGGAGGTGGCCAGTTCTTC. Encoded protein: CASSLTSAGGGQFF.

V usage is TRBV28 and J usage is TRBJ1-2, with 8 bases aligning to TRBD1. V lost 7 bases, J lost 4 bases, and 14 bases stayed unmatched. CDR3 length equals 16 residues. Looked up from germline, CDR1 is MDHEN and CDR2 is SYDVKM. The CDR3 sequence: CASTPGDRLISYGYTF. In DNA, the CDR3 is TGTGCCAGCACTCCGGGGGACAGGTTGATATCCTATGGCTACACCTTC.

This clone was detected a few times. At the DNA level, this CDR3 is encoded by other sequences in the same sample as well. The V and J genes are TRBV28 and TRBJ1-2; tentative D call: TRBD1 (6 bases). Germline V gives CDR1 MDHEN, CDR2 SYDVKM. This CDR3 is built from 14 residues. V lost 5 bases, J lost 7 bases, and 17 bases lay in between. Here the CDR3 DNA reads TGTGCCAGCAGTCGGAGGCGGGGGGCGGGTGGCTACACCTTC. Translated, it gives CASSRRRGAGGYTF.

The rearrangement links TRBV24-1 to TRBJ1-5, with no clear D. The CDR3 length is 13 residues. CDR1 KGHDR and CDR2 SFDVKD come from the germline V gene. V lost 5 bases and J lost 1, with 5 bases in between. The CDR3 protein is CATSVGSNQPQHF. In DNA form, the CDR3 reads TGTGCCACCAGTGTGGGGAGCAATCAGCCCCAGCATTTT.

The V call is TRBV3-1 (or the pseudogene TRBV3-2), the J call TRBJ2-3, with 9 bases fitting TRBD1. The germline V gene encodes CDR1 LGHDT and CDR2 YNNKEL (reference sequence). V lost 6 bases to trimming and J lost 4 bases; unmatched junction nucleotides: 5. This CDR3 spans 14 amino acids. This CDR3 is CASRKTGGSDTQYF. The CDR3 DNA follows: TGTGCCAGCAGGAAGACAGGGGGATCAGATACGCAGTATTTT.

This chain uses TRBV6-5 with TRBJ1-2, with a possible D match to TRBD1 (6 bases). V gave up 0 bases and J gave up 4 bases, with 15 bases separating them. This CDR3 is 16 amino acids long. Germline lookup yields CDR1 MNHEY and CDR2 SVGAGI. In DNA, the CDR3 is TGTGCCAGCAGTTACTCGATAAGTCTCAGGGGCTATGGCTACACCTTC. It encodes CASSYSISLRGYGYTF.